What follows are 29 T cell receptor beta chains derived from one specimen sequenced in a study of cytomegalovirus exposure and HLA in healthy donors. PCR was performed using 60 Vbeta and 13 Jbeta primers. Sequenced by immunoSEQ multiplex PCR; TCRdb stores in-frame clones only, minus some. The sample has about 120,000 clones; approximately 80% are singletons. The specimen was PBMCs. The source of these receptors is a man younger than 35 in good health and CMV-seropositive.

This clone was found a few times. CDR3: CAWSAGRGLARSEAFF. In DNA form, the CDR3 reads TGTGCCTGGAGTGCAGGCAGGGGGTTAGCCAGGTCTGAAGCTTTCTTT. The V gene is TRBV30, the J gene TRBJ1-1; 7 nucleotides agree with TRBD1. The CDR3 runs to 16 residues. V lost 1 base, J lost 6 bases, and 14 bases stayed unmatched. In germline, CDR1 is GTSNPN, CDR2 SVGIG (reference sequence).

This rearrangement joins TRBV5-4 to TRBJ1-2; 9 bases match TRBD1. The CDR3 spans 15 residues. Trimming cost V 5 bases and J 6 bases; bases outside gene matches: 11. Germline loops: CDR1 SGHNT, CDR2 YYREEE (reference sequence). The CDR3 nucleotides read TGTGCCAGCAGTTATCAACAGGGGGCGCTGGATGGCTACACCTTC. Protein sequence: CASSYQQGALDGYTF.

The chain combines TRBV2 with TRBJ2-7, with D hard to call. Trimming left V 5 bases short and J 9 bases short, with 11 bases between. Per the germline V gene, CDR1 is SNHLY and CDR2 is FYNNEI. The CDR3 runs to 11 residues. The CDR3 spells CASSPSTAQYF. In nucleotides, the CDR3 is TGTGCCAGCAGTCCTAGTACGGCGCAGTACTTC.

This chain links TRBV4-1 with TRBJ2-5, with 7 bases lining up with TRBD1. The germline V gene has CDR1 MGHRA and CDR2 YSYEKL. The CDR3 runs to 15 residues. With 5 bases clipped from V and 5 bases from J, the junction kept 11 bases outside the gene matches. CDR3 region: CASSKGQVSVETQYF. DNA of the CDR3: TGCGCCAGCAGCAAAGGACAGGTCAGCGTGGAGACCCAGTACTTC.

The chain employs TRBV6-1 and TRBJ2-7; 7 nucleotides line up with TRBD1. V lost 4 bases and J lost 5; bases outside the gene matches: 5. This CDR3 spans 13 amino acids. CDR1 is MNHNS, CDR2 SASEGT, per germline. The CDR3 DNA follows: TGTGCCAGCAGTGCCCGACAGGGACACGAGCAGTACTTC. As protein: CASSARQGHEQYF.

The chain recombines TRBV19 with TRBJ1-5; possibly TRBD1 for D (5 bases). Trimming took 7 bases from V and 2 from J, leaving 33 bases between them. In germline, CDR1 is LNHDA, CDR2 SQIVND (reference sequence). This CDR3 contains 21 residues. The CDR3 DNA reads as TGTGCCAGTATCCCGGCCTGGCTGGGGGGAAGTGGGGGTTCGGGCAATCAGCCCCAGCATTTT. Protein sequence: CASIPAWLGGSGGSGNQPQHF.

With regard to this clone: Other DNA sequences in the sample encode the same CDR3. The rearrangement uses TRBV28 and TRBJ2-7, with TRBD1 as a possible D gene (7 bases). This CDR3 spans 13 amino acids. CDR1 MDHEN and CDR2 SYDVKM come from the germline V gene. The germline V and J ends were trimmed by 8 bases and 7 bases, with 18 bases remaining between them. This CDR3 is CASQPQGGLEQYF. CDR3 nucleotides: TGTGCCAGCCAACCCCAGGGGGGCTTAGAGCAGTACTTC.

This chain uses TRBV5-4 with TRBJ2-3, with TRBD2 matching over 8 bases. V lost 4 bases and J lost 1; bases outside the gene matches: 8. Germline CDR1 reads SGHNT; CDR2 reads YYREEE (reference sequence). The CDR3 has 16 amino acids. CDR3 bases: TGTGCCAGCAGCGGGCGAATGCGGGGGGGCACAGATACGCAGTATTTT. Amino acid sequence: CASSGRMRGGTDTQYF.

The J gene is TRBJ2-7, the V gene TRBV6-1, with 8 nucleotides matching TRBD1. With 8 bases clipped from V and 4 bases from J, the junction kept 10 bases outside the gene matches. The CDR3 has 14 residues. The germline gives CDR1 MNHNS, CDR2 SASEGT. DNA of the CDR3: TGTGCCAGCTTTCTGGACAGGGCGTCATACGAGCAGTACTTC. This encodes CASFLDRASYEQYF.

V and J are TRBV7-9 and TRBJ2-1, with 7 bases aligning to TRBD2. The CDR3 has 17 amino acids. V gave up 0 bases and J gave up 7 bases; unmatched junction bases: 12. The germline V gene has CDR1 SEHNR and CDR2 FQNEAQ (reference sequence). The CDR3 sequence: CASSLAVLAAPRNEQFF. CDR3 DNA sequence: TGTGCCAGCAGCTTAGCGGTTCTAGCGGCCCCCCGGAATGAGCAGTTCTTC.

The chain joins TRBV25-1 to TRBJ2-7, with no clear D. Between the trimmed V and J ends, which lost 1 base and 3 bases, there was a span of 10 bases. The germline V gene encodes CDR1 MGHDK and CDR2 SYGVNS. This CDR3 spans 14 amino acids. The CDR3 region is CASSELAPVYEQYF. The CDR3 DNA sequence: TGTGCCAGCAGTGAATTAGCCCCCGTCTACGAGCAGTACTTC.

The chain has TRBV21-1 and TRBJ1-2; the table's D call of TRBD1 was not tested on the DNA. TRBV21-1 is annotated as a pseudogene. This CDR3 is 19 amino acids long. Here the CDR3 DNA reads TGTGCCAGCAGCCCCCAGGGGGGAGACGCACTACCTTCTAACTATGGCTACACCTTC. This gives the protein CASSPQGGDALPSNYGYTF.

With regard to this clone: The germline gene is not matched at one end of the junction; a read error may be the cause. The V call is TRBV4-1, the J call TRBJ1-5, with TRBD1 as a possible D gene (5 bases). Germline V gene lookup returns CDR1 MGHRA and CDR2 YSYEKL. The CDR3 extends over 13 amino acids. The CDR3 DNA reads TGCGCGAGCAGTTTGGGGGGAGATCAGCCCCAGCATTTT. Its protein is CASSLGGDQPQHF.

The chain is built from TRBV2 and TRBJ1-1; weak D call: TRBD1 (5 bases). Germline CDR1 and CDR2: SNHLY and FYNNEI. CDR3 length: 13 amino acids. V was cut by 7 bases and J by 0 bases, with 9 bases left in between. This CDR3 is CASNRQLNTEAFF. DNA for the CDR3: TGTGCCAGCAATAGACAGCTGAACACTGAAGCTTTCTTT.

To note about this clone: The junction differs from germline at one of its ends, possibly a read error. The chain uses TRBV30 and TRBJ2-6; perhaps TRBD1 as D (5 bases). This CDR3 is 13 amino acids long. Germline values: CDR1 GTSNPN, CDR2 SVGIG (reference sequence). The CDR3: CASEASGANGLTF. The CDR3, as DNA: TGTGCCTCGGAAGCCTCTGGGGCCAACGGCCTGACTTTC.

The chain carries TRBV2 and TRBJ1-2; 11 nucleotides match TRBD1. CDR3 length: 16 amino acids. Germline CDR1 is SNHLY and CDR2 is FYNNEI. Trimming cost V 0 bases and J 6 bases; bases outside gene matches: 6. The CDR3 here is CASSEADRGRKNGYTF. CDR3 nucleotide sequence: TGTGCCAGCAGTGAAGCGGACAGGGGGCGAAAAAATGGCTACACCTTC.

This rearrangement joins TRBV4-1 to TRBJ2-1; 11 nucleotides line up with TRBD1. The J segment lost 2 bases and the V segment lost 0 bases, leaving 0 bases of the junction unmatched. This CDR3 is built from 16 residues. The germline gives CDR1 MGHRA, CDR2 YSYEKL. CDR3 region: CASSQEGQGAYNEQFF. The CDR3 nucleotides are TGCGCCAGCAGCCAAGAGGGACAGGGGGCCTACAATGAGCAGTTCTTC.

V usage is TRBV25-1 and J usage is TRBJ1-2, with a possible D match to TRBD1 (6 bases). This CDR3 is built from 15 residues. The germline CDR1 and CDR2 sequences are MGHDK and SYGVNS. Trimming took 3 bases from V and 4 from J, leaving 15 bases between them. The CDR3 here is CASSEAGEEIYGYTF. CDR3 sequence (DNA): TGTGCCAGCAGTGAGGCAGGGGAAGAAATCTATGGCTACACCTTC.

This clone has a handful of counts. This chain uses TRBV5-4 with TRBJ2-5; TRBD1 aligns across 12 bases. The CDR3 length is 16 residues. Germline V gene lookup returns CDR1 SGHNT and CDR2 YYREEE (reference sequence). V lost 4 bases, J lost 5 bases, and 9 bases stayed unmatched. The CDR3 nucleotides are TGTGCCAGCAGCACCCCCGGGACAGGGGGCCGGGAGACCCAGTACTTC. This gives the protein CASSTPGTGGRETQYF.

This rearrangement joins TRBV6-6 to TRBJ2-2; 11 nucleotides agree with TRBD1. Per the germline V gene, CDR1 is MNHNY and CDR2 is SVGAGI (reference sequence). V shed 5 bases and J 5 bases; nucleotides not matched to a gene: 4. The CDR3 has 15 amino acids. CDR3 coding DNA: TGTGCCAGCAGTCAGGGGACAGGGGGTACCGGGGAGCTGTTTTTT. The encoded protein is CASSQGTGGTGELFF.

On this clone: An end of the junction differs from the germline gene, which may be a read error. The chain has TRBV5-4 and TRBJ2-1; 9 nucleotides align to TRBD2. Germline loops: CDR1 SGHNT, CDR2 YYREEE (reference sequence). The CDR3 is 15 amino acids. The CDR3 protein is CASSLGGAGGDEQFF. The CDR3 DNA reads as TGTGCCAGCAGTTTGGGAGGGGCGGGAGGGGATGAGCAGTTCTTC.

This chain connects TRBV28 to TRBJ1-2; no reliable D call. The CDR3 runs 12 residues. The V gene's germline CDR1 is MDHEN and CDR2 SYDVKM. V lost 5 bases, J lost 4 bases, and 8 bases lay in between. CDR3: CASSGPSYGYTF. For the CDR3, the DNA is TGTGCCAGCAGTGGCCCGTCCTATGGCTACACCTTC.

V is TRBV5-6 and J is TRBJ1-6; no reliable D call. The germline CDR1 and CDR2 sequences are SGHDT and YYEEEE. Trimming took 1 base from V and 0 from J, leaving 8 bases between them. There are 16 residues in the CDR3. CDR3 in DNA: TGTGCCAGCAGCTTGCGTAGAAGCTCCTATAATTCACCCCTCCACTTT. Protein sequence: CASSLRRSSYNSPLHF.

This clone was detected only once. CDR3 amino acids: CASSPPNRGFGNTIYF. The CDR3 DNA sequence: TGTGCCAGCTCACCCCCGAACAGGGGGTTTGGAAACACCATATATTTT. J is TRBJ1-3 and V is TRBV18, with 8 positions matching TRBD1. Germline lookup yields CDR1 KGHSH and CDR2 LQKENI. The length of the CDR3 is 16 residues. Trimming took 3 bases from V and 3 from J; bases not matched to a gene: 7.

The V and J genes are TRBV11-2 and TRBJ2-1; 11 bases align to TRBD2. Germline trimming cut 5 bases from V and 10 bases from J; bases unmatched to any gene: 13. Germline loops: CDR1 SGHAT, CDR2 FQNNGV. This CDR3 contains 16 residues. CDR3 in DNA: TGTGCCAGCAGCGCCTTGTCGGCTAGCGGGGGGTTGGAGCAGTTCTTC. This encodes CASSALSASGGLEQFF.

This chain connects TRBV2 to TRBJ2-4, with TRBD1 matching 7 bases. With 4 bases clipped from V and 3 bases from J, the junction kept 9 bases outside the gene matches. Germline CDR1 is SNHLY and CDR2 is FYNNEI. The CDR3 runs to 16 residues. The CDR3 nucleotides read TGTGCCAGCAGTGCCTGGACAGGAGCTGGCAAAAACATTCAGTACTTC. Amino acids: CASSAWTGAGKNIQYF.

This clone turned up a few times. The V gene is TRBV30, the J gene TRBJ1-2; 7 nucleotides match TRBD1. Germline V CDR1 and CDR2: GTSNPN, SVGIG (reference sequence). Trimming at V came to 0 bases and at J to 4 bases, leaving 2 bases not matched to a gene. The CDR3 is made up of 13 amino acids. This CDR3 is CAWSVSGGYGYTF. As DNA, the CDR3 is TGTGCCTGGAGTGTATCAGGGGGCTATGGCTACACCTTC.

V usage is TRBV30 and J usage is TRBJ2-7; no clear D. The germline gives CDR1 GTSNPN, CDR2 SVGIG (reference sequence). The CDR3 is made up of 11 amino acids. V was shortened by 0 bases and J by 6 bases, with 6 bases between the two germline ends. CDR3 bases: TGTGCCTGGAGTGTACATCGCGAGCAGTACTTC. It codes for CAWSVHREQYF. Supplemented by reference TRBV30 and TRBJ2-7, the full variable domain reads SQTIHQWPATLVQPVGSPLSLECTVEGTSNPNLYWYRQAAGRGLQLLFYSVGIGQISSEVPQNLSASRPQDRQFILSSKKLLLSDSGFYLCAWSVHREQYFGPGTRLTVT.

This chain joins TRBV5-6 and TRBJ1-2, with unresolved D. Deletions cut 1 base from V and 8 bases from J, with 9 bases between. The CDR3 contains 12 residues. Germline V gene sequence: CDR1 SGHDT, CDR2 YYEEEE. The CDR3 spells CASSLSSYGYTF. CDR3 bases: TGTGCCAGCAGCTTGTCTTCCTACGGCTACACCTTC.